This paragraph covers one TCR beta chain sequence. CDR3 length equals 18 residues. The V gene's germline CDR1 is SEHNR and CDR2 FQNEAQ (reference sequence). Trimming took 1 base from V and 0 from J, leaving 15 bases between them. These data come from a study of T cell changes during pregnancy in multiple sclerosis. The table came from immunoSEQ multiplex PCR; TCRdb's copy has only in-frame clones and leaves some out. The sample consists of approximately 88,000 clones, 94% of them appearing once. This material consisted of peripheral blood, taken in the third trimester of pregnancy. This TCR was recovered from a female donor with multiple sclerosis, enrolled in a pregnancy study. This chain joins TRBV7-9 and TRBJ1-4; D is possibly TRBD1 (5 bases). Here the CDR3 DNA reads TGTGCCAGCAGCTTAGGTGGCAGGGAGGTATCAACTAATGAAAAACTGTTTTTT. Protein product: CASSLGGREVSTNEKLFF.